This TCR beta chain appears in the sequencing data of a study of a mutant IDH1 vaccine in newly diagnosed glioma. A remark on this clone: The antigen is not known.

This CDR3 contains 13 residues. Germline-derived CDR1 and CDR2 are SGHTA and FQGNSA. The V and J ends lost 4 bases and 2 bases, in that order; junction bases with no gene match: 1. Time point in this sample: week 23, last vaccination. In the vaccine, a single dose held 300 ug of the mutant IDH1 20-mer peptide, along with topical imiquimod. Clones were sequenced by immunoSEQ multiplex PCR, and TCRdb holds only the in-frame ones, with some missing. The sample carries roughly 60,000 clones, 80% recorded once. The specimen comprised PBMCs, sampled from a glioma patient whose treatment included an IDH1 peptide vaccine. The TCR was taken from a middle-aged man with glioma. V and J are TRBV7-2 and TRBJ1-1; 7 bases are shared with TRBD1. In nucleotides, the CDR3 is TGTGCCAGCAGCTGGGACAGAAACACTGAAGCTTTCTTT. Its translation: CASSWDRNTEAFF. The full variable domain, in which reference TRBV7-2 and TRBJ1-1 provide the parts outside the CDR3, is GAGVSQSPSNKVTEKGKDVELRCDPISGHTALYWYRQSLGQGLEFLIYFQGNSAPDKSGLPSDRFSAERTGGSVSTLTIQRTQQEDSAVYLCASSWDRNTEAFFGQGTRLTVV.